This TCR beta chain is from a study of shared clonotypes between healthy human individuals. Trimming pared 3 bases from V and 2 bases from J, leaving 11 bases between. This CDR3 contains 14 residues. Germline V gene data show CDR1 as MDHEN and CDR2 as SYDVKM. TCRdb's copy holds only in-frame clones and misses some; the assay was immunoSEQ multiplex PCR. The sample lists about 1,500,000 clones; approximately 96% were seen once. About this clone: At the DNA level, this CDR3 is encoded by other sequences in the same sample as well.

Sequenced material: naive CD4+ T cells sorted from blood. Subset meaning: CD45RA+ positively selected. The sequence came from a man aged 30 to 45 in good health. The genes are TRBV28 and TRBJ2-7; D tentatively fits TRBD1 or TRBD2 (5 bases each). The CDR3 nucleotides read TGTGCCAGCAGTTTGTCGGGACCCCCCTACGAGCAGTACTTC. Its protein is CASSLSGPPYEQYF.